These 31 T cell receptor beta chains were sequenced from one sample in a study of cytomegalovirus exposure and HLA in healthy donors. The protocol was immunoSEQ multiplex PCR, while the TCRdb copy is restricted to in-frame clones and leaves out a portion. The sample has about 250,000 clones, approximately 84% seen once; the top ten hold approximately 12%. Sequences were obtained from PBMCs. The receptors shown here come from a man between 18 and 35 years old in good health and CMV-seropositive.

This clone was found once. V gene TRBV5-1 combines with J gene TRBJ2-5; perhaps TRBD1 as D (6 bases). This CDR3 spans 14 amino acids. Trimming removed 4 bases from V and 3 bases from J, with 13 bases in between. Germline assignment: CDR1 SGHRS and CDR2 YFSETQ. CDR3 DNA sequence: TGCGCCAGCAGCGCCCGGGACACCAAAGAGACCCAGTACTTC. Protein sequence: CASSARDTKETQYF.

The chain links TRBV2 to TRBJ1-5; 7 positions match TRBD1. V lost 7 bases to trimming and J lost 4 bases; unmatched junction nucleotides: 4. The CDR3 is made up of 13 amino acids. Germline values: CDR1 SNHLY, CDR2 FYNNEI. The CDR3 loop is CASKGQMNQPQHF. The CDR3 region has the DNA TGTGCCAGCAAGGGACAGATGAATCAGCCCCAGCATTTT.

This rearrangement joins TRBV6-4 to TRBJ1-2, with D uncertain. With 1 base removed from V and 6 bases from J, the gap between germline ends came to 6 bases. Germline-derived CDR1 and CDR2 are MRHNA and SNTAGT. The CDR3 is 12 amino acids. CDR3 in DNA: TGTGCCAGCAGTGACTTCGGGCATGGCTACACCTTC. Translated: CASSDFGHGYTF.

In nucleotides, the CDR3 is TGTGCCAGCAGTCCTGGTACTAGCGGGAAATCTGGGCAGTACTTC. Translation: CASSPGTSGKSGQYF. The V call is TRBV27, the J call TRBJ2-7; 10 bases map to TRBD2. J lost 9 bases, V lost 5 bases, and 13 bases had no gene match. The CDR3 runs to 15 residues. Germline V gene data show CDR1 as MNHEY and CDR2 as SMNVEV (reference sequence).

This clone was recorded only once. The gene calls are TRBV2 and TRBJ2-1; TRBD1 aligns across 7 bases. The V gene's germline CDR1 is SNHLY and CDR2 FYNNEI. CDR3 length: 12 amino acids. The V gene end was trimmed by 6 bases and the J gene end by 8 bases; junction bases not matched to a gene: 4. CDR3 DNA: TGTGCCAGCAGAGACAGGGTCGATGAGCAGTTCTTC. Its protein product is CASRDRVDEQFF.

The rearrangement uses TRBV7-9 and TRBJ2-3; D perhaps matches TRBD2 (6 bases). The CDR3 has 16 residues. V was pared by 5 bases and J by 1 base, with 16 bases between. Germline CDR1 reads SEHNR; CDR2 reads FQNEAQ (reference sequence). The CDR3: CASSRTGGAGTDTQYF. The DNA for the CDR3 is TGTGCCAGCAGCCGAACCGGGGGAGCTGGCACAGATACGCAGTATTTT.

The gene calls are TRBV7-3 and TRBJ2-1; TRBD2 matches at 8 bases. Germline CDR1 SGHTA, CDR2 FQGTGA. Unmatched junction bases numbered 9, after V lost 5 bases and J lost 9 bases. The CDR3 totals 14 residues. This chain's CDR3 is CASSRGGPGVEQFF. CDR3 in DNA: TGTGCCAGCAGCCGCGGGGGGCCCGGGGTTGAGCAGTTCTTC.

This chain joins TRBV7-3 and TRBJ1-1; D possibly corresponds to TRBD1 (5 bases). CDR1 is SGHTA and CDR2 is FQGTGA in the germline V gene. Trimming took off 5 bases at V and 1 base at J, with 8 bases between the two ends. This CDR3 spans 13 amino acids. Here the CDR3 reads CASSGTANTEAFF. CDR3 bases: TGTGCCAGCAGCGGGACGGCGAACACTGAAGCTTTCTTT.

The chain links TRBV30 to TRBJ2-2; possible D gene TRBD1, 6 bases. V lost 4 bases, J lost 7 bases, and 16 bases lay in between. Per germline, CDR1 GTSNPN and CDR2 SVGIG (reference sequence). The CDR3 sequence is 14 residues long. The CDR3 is CAWNRQEKSGELFF. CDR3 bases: TGTGCCTGGAATAGACAGGAAAAAAGCGGGGAGCTGTTTTTT. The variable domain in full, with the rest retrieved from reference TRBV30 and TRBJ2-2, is SQTIHQWPATLVQPVGSPLSLECTVEGTSNPNLYWYRQAAGRGLQLLFYSVGIGQISSEVPQNLSASRPQDRQFILSSKKLLLSDSGFYLCAWNRQEKSGELFFGEGSRLTVL.

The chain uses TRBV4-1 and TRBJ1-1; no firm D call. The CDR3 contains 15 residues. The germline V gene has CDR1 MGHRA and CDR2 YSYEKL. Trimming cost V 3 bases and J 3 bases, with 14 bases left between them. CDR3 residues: CASSHGRQRDTEAFF. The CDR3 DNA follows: TGCGCCAGCAGCCATGGCCGTCAGCGCGACACTGAAGCTTTCTTT.

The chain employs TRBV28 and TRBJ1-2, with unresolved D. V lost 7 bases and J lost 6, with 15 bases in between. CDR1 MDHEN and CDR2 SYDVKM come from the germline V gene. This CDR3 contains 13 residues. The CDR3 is CASTPTPTDGYTF. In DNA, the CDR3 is TGTGCCAGCACCCCGACCCCAACGGATGGCTACACCTTC.

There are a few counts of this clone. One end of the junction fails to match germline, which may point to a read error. The CDR3 DNA reads as TGTGCCAGCAGCTTAGGTCGGGGAGACTCCCACGAGCAGTACTTC. It translates to CASSLGRGDSHEQYF. V and J are TRBV11-2 and TRBJ2-7; TRBD2 might be the D (5 bases). Looked up from germline, CDR1 is SGHAT and CDR2 is FQNNGV. The CDR3 extends over 15 amino acids. The full variable domain, its missing parts supplied by reference TRBV11-2 and TRBJ2-7, is EAGVAQSPRYKIIEKRQSVAFWCNPISGHATLYWYQQILGQGPKLLIQFQNNGVVDDSQLPKDRFSAERLKGVDSTLKIQPAKLEDSAVYLCASSLGRGDSHEQYFGPGTRLTVT.

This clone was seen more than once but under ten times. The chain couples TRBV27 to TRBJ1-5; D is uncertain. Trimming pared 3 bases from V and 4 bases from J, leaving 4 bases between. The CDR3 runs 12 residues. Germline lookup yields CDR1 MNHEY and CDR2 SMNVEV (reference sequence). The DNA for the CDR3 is TGTGCCAGCAGTTTGGGAAATCAGCCCCAGCATTTT. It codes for CASSLGNQPQHF.

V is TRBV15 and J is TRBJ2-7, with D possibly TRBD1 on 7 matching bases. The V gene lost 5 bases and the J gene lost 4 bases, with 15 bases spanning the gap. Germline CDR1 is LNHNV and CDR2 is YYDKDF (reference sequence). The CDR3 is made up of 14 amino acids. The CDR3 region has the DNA TGTGCCACCAGCTCCCCGACAGGGAGGTACGAGCAGTACTTC. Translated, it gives CATSSPTGRYEQYF.

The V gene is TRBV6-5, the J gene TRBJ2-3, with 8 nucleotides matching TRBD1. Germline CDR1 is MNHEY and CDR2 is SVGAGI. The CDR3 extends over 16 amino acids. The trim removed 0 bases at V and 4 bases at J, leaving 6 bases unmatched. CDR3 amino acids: CASSYSIGTGPDTQYF. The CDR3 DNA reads TGTGCCAGCAGTTACTCGATCGGGACAGGCCCAGATACGCAGTATTTT.

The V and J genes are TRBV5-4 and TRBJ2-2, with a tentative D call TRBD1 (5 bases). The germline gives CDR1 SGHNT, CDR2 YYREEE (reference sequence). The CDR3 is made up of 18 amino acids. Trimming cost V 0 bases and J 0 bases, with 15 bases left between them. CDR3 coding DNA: TGTGCCAGCAGCTTGGCCCTCTGGGGCGTGACGAACACCGGGGAGCTGTTTTTT. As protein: CASSLALWGVTNTGELFF.

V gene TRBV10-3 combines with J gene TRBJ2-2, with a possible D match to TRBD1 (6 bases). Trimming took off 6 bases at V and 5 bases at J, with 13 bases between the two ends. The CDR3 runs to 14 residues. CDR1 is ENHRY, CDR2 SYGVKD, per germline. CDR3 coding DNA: TGTGCCATCAGATCCTCCGGGACAACCGGGGAGCTGTTTTTT. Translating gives CAIRSSGTTGELFF.

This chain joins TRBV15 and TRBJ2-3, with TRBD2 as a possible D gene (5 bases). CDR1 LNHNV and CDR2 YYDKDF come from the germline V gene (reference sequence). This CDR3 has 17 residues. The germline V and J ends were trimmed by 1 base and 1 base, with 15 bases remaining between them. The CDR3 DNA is TGTGCCACCAGCAGAGCCCCCGGGGTCCGGGGCACAGATACGCAGTATTTT. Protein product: CATSRAPGVRGTDTQYF.

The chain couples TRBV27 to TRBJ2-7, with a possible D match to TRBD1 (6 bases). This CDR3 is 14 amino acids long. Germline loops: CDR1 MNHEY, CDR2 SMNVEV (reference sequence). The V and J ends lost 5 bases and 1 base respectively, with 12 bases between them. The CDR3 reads CASSINRDSYEQYF. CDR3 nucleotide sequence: TGTGCCAGCAGTATCAACAGGGATTCCTACGAGCAGTACTTC.

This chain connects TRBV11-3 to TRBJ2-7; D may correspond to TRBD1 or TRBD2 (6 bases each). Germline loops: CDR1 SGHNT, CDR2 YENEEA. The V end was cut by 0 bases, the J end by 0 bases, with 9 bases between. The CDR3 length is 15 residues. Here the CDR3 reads CASSLDGGPSYEQYF. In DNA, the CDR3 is TGTGCCAGCAGCTTAGATGGGGGGCCCTCCTACGAGCAGTACTTC. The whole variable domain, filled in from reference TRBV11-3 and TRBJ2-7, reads EAGVVQSPRYKIIEKKQPVAFWCNPISGHNTLYWYLQNLGQGPELLIRYENEEAVDDSQLPKDRFSAERLKGVDSTLKIQPAELGDSAVYLCASSLDGGPSYEQYFGPGTRLTVT.

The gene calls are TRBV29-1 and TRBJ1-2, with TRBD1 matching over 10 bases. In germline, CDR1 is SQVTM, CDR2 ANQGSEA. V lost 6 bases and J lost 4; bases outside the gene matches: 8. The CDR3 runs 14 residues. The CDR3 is CSVGDRGLGYGYTF. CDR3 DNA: TGCAGCGTGGGGGACAGGGGACTGGGCTATGGCTACACCTTC.

The DNA for the CDR3 is TGTGCCAGCAGGCAGACAGGGGGTAGGGGCTACACCTTC. Amino acid sequence: CASRQTGGRGYTF. This chain links TRBV7-2 with TRBJ1-2; 9 bases are a match to TRBD1. CDR1 is SGHTA and CDR2 is FQGNSA in the germline V gene. Trimming took 6 bases from V and 8 from J; bases not matched to a gene: 7. This CDR3 spans 13 amino acids.

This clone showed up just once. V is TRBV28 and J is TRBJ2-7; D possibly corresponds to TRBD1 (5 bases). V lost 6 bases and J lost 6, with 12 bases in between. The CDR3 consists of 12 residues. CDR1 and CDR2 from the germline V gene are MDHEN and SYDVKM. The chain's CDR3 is CASRKGVGEQYF. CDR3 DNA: TGTGCCAGCAGGAAAGGGGTGGGCGAGCAGTACTTC.

The CDR3 bases are TGTGCCAGCAGTTTATTGAGTAAGAGCTCCTACGAGCAGTACTTC. This encodes CASSLLSKSSYEQYF. The rearrangement uses TRBV27 and TRBJ2-7; D is ambiguous. The germline V and J ends were trimmed by 1 base and 0 bases, with 10 bases remaining between them. CDR1 is MNHEY, CDR2 SMNVEV, per germline (reference sequence). This CDR3 is built from 15 residues.

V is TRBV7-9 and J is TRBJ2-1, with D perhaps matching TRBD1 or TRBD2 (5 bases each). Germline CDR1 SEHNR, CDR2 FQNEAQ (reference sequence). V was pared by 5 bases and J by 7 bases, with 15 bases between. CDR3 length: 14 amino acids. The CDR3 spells CASSRGPSGNEQFF. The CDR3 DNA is TGTGCCAGCAGCAGGGGACCGTCTGGAAATGAGCAGTTCTTC.

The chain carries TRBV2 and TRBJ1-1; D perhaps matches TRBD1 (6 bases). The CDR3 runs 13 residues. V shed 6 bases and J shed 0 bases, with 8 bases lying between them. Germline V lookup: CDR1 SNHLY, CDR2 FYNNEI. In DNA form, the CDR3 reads TGTGCCAGCAGGACAGGACTGAACACTGAAGCTTTCTTT. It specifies CASRTGLNTEAFF.

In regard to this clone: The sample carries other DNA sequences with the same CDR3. The DNA of the CDR3 is TGTGCCAGCAGTAGCGGGTCCCAAGAGACCCAGTACTTC. It codes for CASSSGSQETQYF. The V gene is TRBV27, the J gene TRBJ2-5; maybe TRBD2 (6 bases). The V end lost 5 bases, the J end lost 1 base, and 8 bases lay between the germline ends. CDR1 is MNHEY, CDR2 SMNVEV, per germline (reference sequence). CDR3 length: 13 amino acids.

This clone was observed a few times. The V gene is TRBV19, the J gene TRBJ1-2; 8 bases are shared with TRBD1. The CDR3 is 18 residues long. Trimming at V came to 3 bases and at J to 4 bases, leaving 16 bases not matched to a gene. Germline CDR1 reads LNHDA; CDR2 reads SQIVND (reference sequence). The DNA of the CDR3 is TGTGCCAGTAGTATTGTCTGGGACAGGCTTAAGCGGTCCTATGGCTACACCTTC. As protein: CASSIVWDRLKRSYGYTF.

CDR3 sequence: CASSQQTQGGYEQYF. The CDR3 DNA reads TGTGCCAGCAGCCAGCAGACACAGGGGGGGTACGAGCAGTACTTC. This chain connects TRBV4-2 to TRBJ2-7; maybe TRBD1 (8 bases). CDR1 LGHNA and CDR2 YNFKEQ come from the germline V gene. CDR3 length: 15 amino acids. Trimming stripped 3 bases from V and 4 bases from J, with 16 bases between.

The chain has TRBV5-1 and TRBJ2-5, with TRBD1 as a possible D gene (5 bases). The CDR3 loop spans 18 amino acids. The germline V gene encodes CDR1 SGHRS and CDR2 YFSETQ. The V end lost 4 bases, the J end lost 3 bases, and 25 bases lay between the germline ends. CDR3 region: CASSKILIRTRIEETQYF. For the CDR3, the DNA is TGCGCCAGCAGCAAGATCTTGATCCGGACACGGATAGAAGAGACCCAGTACTTC. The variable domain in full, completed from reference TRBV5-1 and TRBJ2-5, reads KAGVTQTPRYLIKTRGQQVTLSCSPISGHRSVSWYQQTPGQGLQFLFEYFSETQRNKGNFPGRFSGRQFSNSRSEMNVSTLELGDSALYLCASSKILIRTRIEETQYFGPGTRLLVL.

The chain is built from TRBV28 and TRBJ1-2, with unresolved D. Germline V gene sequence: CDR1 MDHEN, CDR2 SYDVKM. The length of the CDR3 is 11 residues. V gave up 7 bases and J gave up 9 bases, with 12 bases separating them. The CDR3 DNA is TGTGCCAGCAATGGAAGGGAGAGCTACACCTTC. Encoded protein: CASNGRESYTF.